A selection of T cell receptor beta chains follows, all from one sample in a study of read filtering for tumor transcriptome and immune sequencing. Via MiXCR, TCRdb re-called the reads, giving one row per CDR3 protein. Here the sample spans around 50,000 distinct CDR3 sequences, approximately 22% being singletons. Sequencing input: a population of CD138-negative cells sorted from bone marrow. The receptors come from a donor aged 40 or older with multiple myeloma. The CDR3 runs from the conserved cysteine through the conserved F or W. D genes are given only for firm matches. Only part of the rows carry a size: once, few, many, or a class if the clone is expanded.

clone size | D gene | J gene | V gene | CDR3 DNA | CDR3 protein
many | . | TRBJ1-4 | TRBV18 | TGTGCCAGCTCACCTGTGGAGGGGACAACTAATGAAAAACTGTTTTTT | CASSPVEGTTNEKLFF
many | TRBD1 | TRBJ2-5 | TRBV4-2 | TGTGCCAGCAGCCAAGTAGGACAGGGGGCAGAGACCCAGTACTTC | CASSQVGQGAETQYF
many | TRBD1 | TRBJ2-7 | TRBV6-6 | TGTGCCAGCATTTTGACAGGGGAAGGCGAGCAGTACTTC | CASILTGEGEQYF
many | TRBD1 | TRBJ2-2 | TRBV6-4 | TGTGCCAGCAGTGACTCCGTAGACAGGGCGGTCGGGGAGCTGTTTTTT | CASSDSVDRAVGELFF
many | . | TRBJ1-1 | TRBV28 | TGTGCCAGCAGCGCGAGAGTGAACACTGAAGCTTTCTTT | CASSARVNTEAFF
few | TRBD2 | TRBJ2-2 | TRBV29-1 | TGCAGCGCTCGACTAGCGGGCAACACCGGGGAGCTGTTTTTT | CSARLAGNTGELFF
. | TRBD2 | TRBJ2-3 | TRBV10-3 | TGTGCCATCAGTACGACTAGCGGGGGGCACAAAGCTAGCACAGATACGCAGTATTTT | CAISTTSGGHKASTDTQYF
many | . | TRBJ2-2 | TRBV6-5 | TGTGCCAGCCGGGCTAGTTATCCCGGGGAGCTGTTTTTT | CASRASYPGELFF
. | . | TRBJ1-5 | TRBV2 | TGTGCCAGCAGTGGCCCCAATGGTCAGCCCCAGCATTTT | CASSGPNGQPQHF
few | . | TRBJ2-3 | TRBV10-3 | TGTGCCATCAGTGAAGGCGGGGATACGCAGTATTTT | CAISEGGDTQYF
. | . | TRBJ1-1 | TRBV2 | TGTGCCACCGGTCGGGAAAACACTGAAGCTTTCTTT | CATGRENTEAFF
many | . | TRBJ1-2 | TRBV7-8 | TGTGCCAGCAGCTTAAATATGTATGGCTACACCTTC | CASSLNMYGYTF
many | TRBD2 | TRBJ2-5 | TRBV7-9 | TGTGCCAGCAGCTTCGGAATAGCGGGAGGAGAGACCCAGTACTTC | CASSFGIAGGETQYF
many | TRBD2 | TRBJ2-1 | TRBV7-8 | TGTGCCAGCAGCCCACTTATCGGGGGGAATGAGCAGTTCTTC | CASSPLIGGNEQFF
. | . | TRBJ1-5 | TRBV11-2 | TGTGCCAGCAGCGGGGGAACCGACAGCTTTCCTAGCACAGATACGCAGCATTTT | CASSGGTDSFPSTDTQHF
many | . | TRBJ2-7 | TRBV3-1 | TGTGCCAGCAGCCAAGACTCCGCTGGGACCTACGAGCAGTACTTC | CASSQDSAGTYEQYF
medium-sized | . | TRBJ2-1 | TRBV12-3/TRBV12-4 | TGTGCCAGCAGTTTATATCCAGAATACAATGAGCAGTTCTTC | CASSLYPEYNEQFF
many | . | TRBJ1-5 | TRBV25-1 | TGTGCCAATGAGGAGGGGTTGAAGTATAGCAATCAGCCCCAGCATTTT | CANEEGLKYSNQPQHF
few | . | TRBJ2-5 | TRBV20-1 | TGCAGTGCTAGAGAGTCCGGCGGCACCTTCCAAGAGACCCAGTACTTC | CSARESGGTFQETQYF
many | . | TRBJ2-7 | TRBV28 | TGTGCCAGCAGTTTTAAGCCGACGGAGCAGTACTTC | CASSFKPTEQYF
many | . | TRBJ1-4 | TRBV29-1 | TGCAGCGTTACGGGGGGCAGGGGAAATGAAAAACTGTTTTTT | CSVTGGRGNEKLFF
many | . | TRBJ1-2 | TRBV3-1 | TGTGCCAGCAGCCAAGGCCCTGGGATAACGGATGGCTACACCTTC | CASSQGPGITDGYTF
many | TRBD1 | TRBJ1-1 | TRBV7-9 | TGTGCCAGCAGTTCTCAGGGGGCAGGCACTGAAGCTTTCTTT | CASSSQGAGTEAFF
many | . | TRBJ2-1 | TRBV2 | TGTGCCAGCAGTGAGGGGGGCGGCTCCTACAATGAGCAGTTCTTC | CASSEGGGSYNEQFF
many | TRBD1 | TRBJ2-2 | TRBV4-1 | TGCGCCAGCAGCCTTCAGCCCGACAGGGGGGTCGGGGAGCTGTTTTTT | CASSLQPDRGVGELFF
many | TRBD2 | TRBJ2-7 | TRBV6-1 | TGTGCCAGCAGTCCCCGGACTAGCGGGGCCCCTCCGAAGCAGTACTTC | CASSPRTSGAPPKQYF
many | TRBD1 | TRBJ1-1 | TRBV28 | TGTGCCAGCAGTCTGCGACAGGGAACACGTATCACTGAAGCTTTCTTT | CASSLRQGTRITEAFF
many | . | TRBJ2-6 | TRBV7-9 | TGTGCCAGCAGAGCTGCAGGAGCTGGGGCCAACGTCCTGACTTTC | CASRAAGAGANVLTF
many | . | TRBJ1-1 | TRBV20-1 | TGCAGTGCTAGAGTTTTTTTGGAGATGAACACTGAAGCTTTCTTT | CSARVFLEMNTEAFF
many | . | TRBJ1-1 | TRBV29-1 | TGCAGCGTTCTGCCGAACACTGAAGCTTTCTTT | CSVLPNTEAFF
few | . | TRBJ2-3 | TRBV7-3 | TGTGCCAGCAGCTTAACGGACCCTGGGGATACGCAGTATTTT | CASSLTDPGDTQYF
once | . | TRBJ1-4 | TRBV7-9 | TGTGCCAGCAGCTTCAGGGGCGATGAAAAACTGTTTTTT | CASSFRGDEKLFF
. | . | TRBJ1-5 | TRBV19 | TGTGCCAGTAGTCCCTCTAATCGTCAGCCCCAGCATTTT | CASSPSNRQPQHF
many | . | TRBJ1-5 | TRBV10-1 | TGCGCCAGCAGTGAGGTGGGAAATAGCAATCAGCCCCAGCATTTT | CASSEVGNSNQPQHF
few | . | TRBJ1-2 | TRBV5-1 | TGCGCCAGCAGCTTGGACTCCGGGGGCCTTAACTATGGCTACACCTTC | CASSLDSGGLNYGYTF
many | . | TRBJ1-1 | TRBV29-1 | TGCAGCGTTGAAGATTTGGGGGGCCTCTCTGAAGCTTTCTTT | CSVEDLGGLSEAFF
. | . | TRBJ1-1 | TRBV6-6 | TGTGCCAGCAGTTACCGTGAACCGAGGTCTGAAGCTTTCTTT | CASSYREPRSEAFF
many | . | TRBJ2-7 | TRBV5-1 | TGCGCCAGCAGCACTTCGACAGGAGGCTACGAGCAGTACTTC | CASSTSTGGYEQYF
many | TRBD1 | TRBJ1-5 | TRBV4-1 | TGCGCCAGCAGCCAAGATCAGAGACAGGGGAATCAGCCCCAGCATTTT | CASSQDQRQGNQPQHF
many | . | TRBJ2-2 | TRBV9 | TGTGCCAGCAGCGTAGTTGGCAGACACACCGGGGAGCTGTTTTTT | CASSVVGRHTGELFF
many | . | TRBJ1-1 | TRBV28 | TGTGCCAGCAGTTTGGTGCTGAACACTGAAGCTTTCTTT | CASSLVLNTEAFF
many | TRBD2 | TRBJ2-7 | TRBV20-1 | TGCAGTGCTCCCCCCGAGGCGGGAGGATCTGCCGAGCAGTACTTC | CSAPPEAGGSAEQYF
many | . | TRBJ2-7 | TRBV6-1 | TGTGCCAGCACGGTTAGGGTGTCCTACGAGCAGTACTTC | CASTVRVSYEQYF
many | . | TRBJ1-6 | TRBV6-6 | TGTGCCAGCAGCCTCGACAGGACCTCCTATAATTCACCCCTCCACTTT | CASSLDRTSYNSPLHF
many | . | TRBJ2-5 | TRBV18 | TGTGCCAGCTCACCAGAACGTCGGCAAGAGACCCAGTACTTC | CASSPERRQETQYF
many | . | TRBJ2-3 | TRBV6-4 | TGTGCCAGCAGTGACTCAGGAGATACGCAGTATTTT | CASSDSGDTQYF
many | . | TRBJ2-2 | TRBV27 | TGTGCCAGCAGTTTATACCGGGACGGGGAGCTGTTTTTT | CASSLYRDGELFF
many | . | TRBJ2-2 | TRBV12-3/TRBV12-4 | TGTGCCAGCAATGGCTACAGGGCGAACACCGGGGAGCTGTTTTTT | CASNGYRANTGELFF
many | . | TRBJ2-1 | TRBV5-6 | TGTGCCAGCAGCTTGGAAGGTCGTGGGGGGAACTACAATGAGCAGTTCTTC | CASSLEGRGGNYNEQFF
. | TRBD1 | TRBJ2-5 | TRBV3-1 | TGTGCCAGCAGCCTAGGGGGCGGGGAGACCCAGTACTTC | CASSLGGGETQYF
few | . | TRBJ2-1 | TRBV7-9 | TGTGCCAGCAGCTTAGGGCGTAGAAGCTCCTACAATGAGCAGTTCTTC | CASSLGRRSSYNEQFF
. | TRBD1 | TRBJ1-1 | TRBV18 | TGTGCCAGCTCACGGGACAGGAACACTGAGGCTTTCTTT | CASSRDRNTEAFF
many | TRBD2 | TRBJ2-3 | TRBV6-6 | TGTGCCAGCAGTTACTCTATCGGACTAGCGGAAAGCACAGATACGCAGTATTTT | CASSYSIGLAESTDTQYF
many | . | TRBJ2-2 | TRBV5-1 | TGCGCCAGCAGCTGGAACACCGGGGAGCTGTTTTTT | CASSWNTGELFF